The rows below give T cell receptor beta chains drawn from one sample of a study of STAT5B mutations in CD4+ large granular lymphocyte leukemia. Here immunoSEQ multiplex PCR was the method, and the copy in TCRdb shows in-frame clones only, minus some. The repertoire has tens of thousands of clones, 78% of them found once; the top ten carry around 2.6%. The sequenced sample was CD4+ T cells from blood buffy coats. Receptor source: a human donor in good health. CDR3s include the opening cysteine and the closing phenylalanine or tryptophan. D genes are given only for firm matches. Some rows mark clone size as missing; the rest say once, few, many or name a class of expanded clone.

J,size,V,D,DNA,CDR3
TRBJ1-3,NA,TRBV14,NA,TGTGCCAGCAGCCAGGCTTCCGTCTCTGGAAACACCATATATTTT,CASSQASVSGNTIYF
TRBJ1-1,few,TRBV5-4,TRBD1,TGTGCCAGCAGCTTGGAGGGGACAGGGGCTGAAGCTTTCTTT,CASSLEGTGAEAFF
TRBJ2-5,NA,TRBV5-4,NA,TGTGCCAGCAGCTCCTCGGAGACCCAGTACTTC,CASSSSETQYF
TRBJ2-3,NA,TRBV2,NA,TGTGCCAGCAGTGAGGAGAGACTACTCACCACAGATACGCAGTATTTT,CASSEERLLTTDTQYF
TRBJ2-7,NA,TRBV28,NA,TGTGCCAGCAGTTTCGCCGGGACCCCCTACGAGCAGTACTTC,CASSFAGTPYEQYF
TRBJ1-2,NA,TRBV27,TRBD1,TGTGCCAGCAGTTTCTCCACCGGGACAGTCTATGGCTACACCTTC,CASSFSTGTVYGYTF
TRBJ2-3,NA,TRBV6-6,TRBD1,TGTGCCAGCAGTCGCGGGACAGGGAGCACAGATACGCAGTATTTT,CASSRGTGSTDTQYF
TRBJ2-3,NA,TRBV5-4,NA,TGTGCCAGCAGCGGCCACACAGATACGCAGTATTTT,CASSGHTDTQYF
TRBJ2-3,NA,TRBV5-1,NA,TGCGCCAGCAGCTACGGGGATCGGACAGATACGCAGTATTTT,CASSYGDRTDTQYF
TRBJ2-2,once,TRBV7-6,NA,TGTGCCAGCAGCCCAAGGGGGTGGGACACCGGGGAGCTGTTTTTT,CASSPRGWDTGELFF
TRBJ2-5,NA,TRBV4-3,TRBD2,TGCGCCAGCAGCCAAGGGAATAGCGGGGGTTTAGAGACCCAGTACTTC,CASSQGNSGGLETQYF
TRBJ2-5,NA,TRBV6-5,TRBD2,TGTGCCAGCAGTGGCGGGGGGGCAGAGACCCAGTACTTC,CASSGGGAETQYF
TRBJ1-2,NA,TRBV7-9,NA,TGTGCCAGCAGCCTGAGGGGGTCGGGGTCCTATGGCTACACCTTC,CASSLRGSGSYGYTF
TRBJ2-5,NA,TRBV9,NA,TGTGCCAGCAGCGTAGAAGGGGAGACCCAGTACTTC,CASSVEGETQYF
TRBJ1-4,few,TRBV30,NA,TGTGCCCATGGGGGCCAGTATGAAAAACTGTTTTTT,CAHGGQYEKLFF
TRBJ1-1,NA,TRBV7-9,TRBD1,TGTGCCAGCAGCATCGGGACAGGGGACACTGAAGCTTTCTTT,CASSIGTGDTEAFF
TRBJ1-2,once,TRBV2,NA,TGTGCCAGCAGTGAAGCGCTTATAAGAACCGACTATGGCTACACCTTC,CASSEALIRTDYGYTF
TRBJ2-3,NA,TRBV7-2,NA,TGTGCCAGCAGCCGGTTCGCAGATACGCAGTATTTT,CASSRFADTQYF
TRBJ2-2,NA,TRBV6-5,NA,TGTGCCAGCAGCTACAGTTTCACCGGGGAGCTGTTTTTT,CASSYSFTGELFF
TRBJ2-7,few,TRBV13,TRBD1,TGTGCCAGCAGCTTCGGTGACAGGGCCTACGAGCAGTACTTC,CASSFGDRAYEQYF
TRBJ2-2,NA,TRBV4-1,NA,TGCGCCAGCAGCCAAACACAAGCCGGGGGTGGAACCGGGGAGCTGTTTTTT,CASSQTQAGGGTGELFF
TRBJ1-1,few,TRBV27,TRBD1,TGTGCCAGCAGTTTTGACCCTTCGGACAGGTTGGGCACTGAAGCTTTCTTT,CASSFDPSDRLGTEAFF
TRBJ2-2,NA,TRBV5-1,TRBD2,TGCGCCAGCAGCTTGGCCGGGCTGGCGGGGGGGCACACCGGGGAGCTGTTTTTT,CASSLAGLAGGHTGELFF